This section outlines one T cell receptor (beta chain) sequence together with its context. These data come from a study of blood T cell repertoires in COVID-19. Study context: Samples came from the United States, Italy and Spain, spanning acute and convalescent COVID-19. T cells, B-cell-depleted T cells, or PBMCs supplied cDNA or gDNA.

Exposed study participants had met a COVID-19 case within 2 weeks before entry. Original handling: How many nucleated cells were present was estimated from reference gene primer amplification. Generated by immunoSEQ multiplex PCR, the TCRdb table keeps only in-frame clones and is missing some. That table is the source of V, J and clone size, and D and trimming were worked out from the DNA. Of a few hundred thousand clones listed, around 84% are singletons. This CDR3 region has 14 residues. V lost 7 bases and J 4 bases, leaving 16 bases between the germline ends. Germline CDR1 and CDR2: LNHDA and SQIVND (reference sequence).

The sequence came from a woman in her 50s who had been exposed to COVID-19. Sequencing input: PBMCs or T cells enriched from blood (not recorded which). This sequence joins TRBV19 and TRBJ1-1; possible D gene TRBD1, 6 bases. The CDR3 sequence is CASTLTGLTTEAFF. The CDR3 nucleotides read TGTGCCAGTACCTTAACAGGGTTGACCACTGAAGCTTTCTTT.